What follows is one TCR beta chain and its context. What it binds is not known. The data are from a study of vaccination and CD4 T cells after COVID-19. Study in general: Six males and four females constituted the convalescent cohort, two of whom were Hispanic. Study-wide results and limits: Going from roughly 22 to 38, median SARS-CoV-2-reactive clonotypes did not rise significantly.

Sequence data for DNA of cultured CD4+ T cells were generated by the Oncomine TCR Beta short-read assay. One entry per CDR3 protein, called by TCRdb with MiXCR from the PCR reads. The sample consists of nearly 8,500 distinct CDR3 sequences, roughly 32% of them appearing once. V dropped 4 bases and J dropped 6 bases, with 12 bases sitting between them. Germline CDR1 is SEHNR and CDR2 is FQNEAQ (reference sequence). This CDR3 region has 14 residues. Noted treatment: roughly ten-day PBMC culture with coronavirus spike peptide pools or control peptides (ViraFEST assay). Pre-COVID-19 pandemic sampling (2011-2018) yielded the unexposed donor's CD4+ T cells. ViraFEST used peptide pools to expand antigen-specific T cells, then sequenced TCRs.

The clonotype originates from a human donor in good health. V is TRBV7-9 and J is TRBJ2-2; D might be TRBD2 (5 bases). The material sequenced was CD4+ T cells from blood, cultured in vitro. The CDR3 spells CASSSLGGSGELFF. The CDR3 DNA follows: TGTGCCAGCAGCTCCCTAGGAGGATCCGGGGAGCTGTTTTTT.